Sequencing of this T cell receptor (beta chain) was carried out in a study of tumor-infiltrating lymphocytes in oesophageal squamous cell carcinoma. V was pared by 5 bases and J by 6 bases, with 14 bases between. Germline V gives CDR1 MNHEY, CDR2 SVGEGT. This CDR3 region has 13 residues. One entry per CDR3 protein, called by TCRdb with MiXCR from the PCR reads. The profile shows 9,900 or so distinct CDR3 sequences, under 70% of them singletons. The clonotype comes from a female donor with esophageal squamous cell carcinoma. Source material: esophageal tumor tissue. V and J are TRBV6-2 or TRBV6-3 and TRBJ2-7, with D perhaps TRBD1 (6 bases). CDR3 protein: CASSATGSGEQYF. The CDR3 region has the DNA TGTGCCAGCAGTGCCACAGGGTCCGGCGAGCAGTACTTC.